The 18 T cell receptor beta chains presented below share a single source sample, sequenced in a study of glioma-infiltrating T cells. TCR alpha and beta CDR3 regions were amplified from RNA using iRepertoire nested multiplex PCR. TCRdb passed the multiplex PCR reads through MiXCR, listing each CDR3 protein once. Among about 410,000 distinct CDR3 sequences, 41% were seen once, and the ten largest hold approximately 12%. Sequencing was performed on glioma tissue, nonneoplastic brain tissue, or PBMCs (not recorded which). These receptor sequences come from a human donor with low-grade glioma or glioblastoma, undergoing nonglioma brain surgery, or in good health (not recorded which).

This clonotype appeared a few times. V usage is TRBV10-3 and J usage is TRBJ2-5, with TRBD2 matching 7 bases. CDR1 is ENHRY, CDR2 SYGVKD, per germline. V was clipped by 0 bases and J by 2 bases; unmatched bases: 3. The CDR3 consists of 15 residues. CDR3 sequence (DNA): TGTGCCATCAGTGAGTCAGCGGGACTGCAAGAGACCCAGTACTTC. It is translated as CAISESAGLQETQYF.

This clonotype was detected only a few times. At one of its ends the junction is not consistent with the germline gene, which may arise from a read error. The V gene is TRBV3-1, the J gene TRBJ1-6; TRBD1 might be the D (5 bases). Germline V gene data show CDR1 as LGHDT and CDR2 as YNNKEL (reference sequence). CDR3 size: 13 residues. The CDR3 bases are TGTGCCAACAGCCGTCGGGGCGGATCACCCCTCCACTTT. This gives the protein CANSRRGGSPLHF.

The V call is TRBV28, the J call TRBJ2-7, with D possibly matching TRBD1 (6 bases). Germline V gene lookup returns CDR1 MDHEN and CDR2 SYDVKM. The ends were cut back, 5 bases at V and 7 bases at J, with 21 bases in the middle. The CDR3 extends over 15 amino acids. CDR3 loop: CASSPPTTGLNEQYF. DNA of the CDR3: TGTGCCAGCAGTCCACCGACTACAGGGCTTAATGAGCAGTACTTC.

This clonotype showed up just once. The V and J genes are TRBV5-4 and TRBJ2-7; 7 nucleotides align to TRBD1. V lost 5 bases to trimming and J lost 2 bases; unmatched junction nucleotides: 10. The CDR3 spans 15 residues. Per the germline V gene, CDR1 is SGHNT and CDR2 is YYREEE (reference sequence). Here the CDR3 reads CASRSGTAMAYEQYF. The CDR3 nucleotides read TGTGCCAGCAGGTCCGGGACAGCCATGGCCTACGAGCAGTACTTC.

The J gene is TRBJ2-7, the V gene TRBV5-1, with D uncertain. Germline lookup yields CDR1 SGHRS and CDR2 YFSETQ. V lost 0 bases and J 9 bases, leaving 13 bases between the germline ends. The CDR3 runs 13 residues. The CDR3 region is CASSLGAPDGQYF. The DNA for the CDR3 is TGCGCCAGCAGCTTGGGGGCGCCCGACGGGCAGTACTTC.

There are a few counts of this clonotype. The rearrangement links TRBV7-9 to TRBJ2-7; 7 bases agree with TRBD2. Trimming at V came to 5 bases and at J to 1 base, leaving 5 bases not matched to a gene. Germline CDR1 and CDR2: SEHNR and FQNEAQ (reference sequence). The CDR3 has 14 residues. The CDR3 region has the DNA TGTGCCAGCAGCCACCCGGGGGGTTCCTACGAGCAGTACTTC. Protein: CASSHPGGSYEQYF.

A remark on this clonotype: Being one base from a much bigger clone, this may be a read error. The J gene is TRBJ2-3, the V gene TRBV24-1; tentative D call: TRBD1 (5 bases). Germline V CDR1 and CDR2: KGHDR, SFDVKD. V lost 3 bases and J 5 bases, leaving 11 bases between the germline ends. The CDR3 has 14 amino acids. In DNA form, the CDR3 reads TGTGCCACCAGTGATCCCCAGACAGTAGATACGCAGTATTTT. Translation gives CATSDPQTVDTQYF.

CDR3 coding DNA: TGTGCCAGCAGCCAAGGGGACAGGGCGCTAGCGGGAAGGAACACCGGGGAGCTGTTTTTT. Its translation is CASSQGDRALAGRNTGELFF. The rearrangement uses TRBV14 and TRBJ2-2; D possibly uses TRBD1 or TRBD2 (9 bases each). Germline CDR1 reads SGHDN; CDR2 reads FVKESK. The CDR3 is made up of 20 amino acids. V lost 1 base and J 1 base, leaving 22 bases between the germline ends.

CDR3 region: CATRDPLRPNEAFF. The CDR3 bases are TGTGCCACCAGAGACCCTCTCCGACCGAATGAAGCTTTCTTT. The chain uses TRBV24-1 and TRBJ1-1, with no clear D. CDR1 and CDR2 (germline): KGHDR, SFDVKD. The CDR3 extends over 14 amino acids. V was pared by 7 bases and J by 7 bases, with 18 bases between.

The table lists this clonotype with a few counts. The chain joins TRBV7-6 to TRBJ1-3; D ambiguous. With 5 bases removed from V and 0 bases from J, the gap between germline ends came to 17 bases. Germline-derived CDR1 and CDR2 are SGHVS and FNYEAQ. The CDR3 runs to 17 residues. CDR3 DNA: TGTGCCAGCAGCCTAGTCTCTAGAAGAGCCTCTGGAAACACCATATATTTT. Residues: CASSLVSRRASGNTIYF.

V and J are TRBV5-8 and TRBJ2-3; TRBD1 agrees at 7 bases. CDR1 and CDR2 (germline): SGHTS, YDEGEE. The CDR3 runs 15 residues. The V and J ends lost 1 base and 2 bases, in that order; junction bases with no gene match: 4. As DNA, the CDR3 is TGTGCCAGCAGCTTGACGACAGGGATCACAGATACGCAGTATTTT. As protein: CASSLTTGITDTQYF.

This clonotype was counted ten times or more. V gene TRBV28 combines with J gene TRBJ1-2; the D is unclear. This CDR3 has 16 amino acids. CDR1 and CDR2 (germline): MDHEN, SYDVKM. V was cut by 6 bases and J by 5 bases, with 22 bases left in between. As DNA, the CDR3 is TGTGCCAGCAGCGACGATGGCGACTTGTTAAAATATGGCTACACCTTC. It is translated as CASSDDGDLLKYGYTF.

This clonotype was counted many times. V is TRBV20-1 and J is TRBJ1-2; D is perhaps TRBD1 (5 bases). The CDR3 loop spans 14 amino acids. Deletions cut 6 bases from V and 1 base from J, with 15 bases between. The germline V gene has CDR1 DFQATT and CDR2 SNEGSKA (reference sequence). DNA of the CDR3: TGCAGTGCGAGCCCGGGACTGCTTAACTATGGCTACACCTTC. Its protein is CSASPGLLNYGYTF.

The CDR3 spells CASSSPRDSLNEKLFF. The CDR3 nucleotides are TGTGCCAGCAGCTCCCCACGTGACAGTCTTAATGAAAAACTGTTTTTT. The chain employs TRBV28 and TRBJ1-4; TRBD1 might be the D (5 bases). Germline-derived CDR1 and CDR2 are MDHEN and SYDVKM. The CDR3 is made up of 16 amino acids. The ends were cut back, 6 bases at V and 4 bases at J, with 18 bases in the middle.

This sequence joins TRBV7-2 and TRBJ2-3; D remains unclear. This CDR3 is 14 amino acids long. Germline CDR1 SGHTA, CDR2 FQGNSA. V was pared by 4 bases and J by 4 bases, with 12 bases between. CDR3 sequence (DNA): TGTGCCAGCAGCTCCCCGTTTGAAGCAGATACGCAGTATTTT. Translating it yields CASSSPFEADTQYF.

V usage is TRBV6-1 and J usage is TRBJ2-1; TRBD2 matches 8 bases. V lost 7 bases and J lost 0; bases outside the gene matches: 8. This CDR3 is built from 16 residues. CDR1 MNHNS and CDR2 SASEGT come from the germline V gene. The CDR3 spells CASNPGLAGSYNEQFF. For the CDR3, the DNA is TGTGCCAGCAACCCGGGGCTAGCGGGCTCCTACAATGAGCAGTTCTTC.

As concerns this clonotype: A junction boundary mismatches the germline segment, possibly from a read error. CDR3 nucleotide sequence: TGTGTCAGCAGTTATCAGGGGGGCTCCACTGAAGCTTTCTTT. Its protein is CVSSYQGGSTEAFF. The chain links TRBV6-2 or TRBV6-3 to TRBJ1-1; 7 positions agree with TRBD1. This CDR3 is built from 14 residues. Germline loops: CDR1 MNHEY, CDR2 SVGEGT.

The chain links TRBV10-3 to TRBJ2-7; D not resolved. The CDR3 loop spans 16 amino acids. With 5 bases removed from V and 0 bases from J, the gap between germline ends came to 17 bases. Germline V gene lookup returns CDR1 ENHRY and CDR2 SYGVKD. CDR3 sequence (DNA): TGTGCCATCAGTAGCGCAAGGGCAGCTTTCTCCTACGAGCAGTACTTC. Its translation is CAISSARAAFSYEQYF.